This T cell receptor (beta chain) was identified in a study of blood T cells in healthy people across ages. Study-wide results and caveats: Naive CD4+ cells and diversity were both higher in long-lived donors than in aged donors.

This CDR3 region has 14 residues. The V and J ends lost 0 bases and 4 bases respectively, with 7 bases between them. Germline values: CDR1 MRHNA, CDR2 SNTAGT. A sample-barcoded 5' primer and a J-beta primer mix were used in a second PCR of roughly 7 to 11 cycles. TCRdb re-derived calls from the 5' RACE reads in MiXCR, one entry per CDR3 protein. The sample records about 1.8 million distinct CDR3 sequences, 40% to 55% being singletons. As regards this clonotype: Its specificity is not known.

The sequencing sample was made of blood. The V call is TRBV6-4, the J call TRBJ1-5, with unresolved D. This clonotype was obtained from a woman in her forties in good health. Here the CDR3 DNA reads TGTGCCAGCAGTGACTCGGACCAAAATCAGCCCCAGCATTTT. Protein product: CASSDSDQNQPQHF.